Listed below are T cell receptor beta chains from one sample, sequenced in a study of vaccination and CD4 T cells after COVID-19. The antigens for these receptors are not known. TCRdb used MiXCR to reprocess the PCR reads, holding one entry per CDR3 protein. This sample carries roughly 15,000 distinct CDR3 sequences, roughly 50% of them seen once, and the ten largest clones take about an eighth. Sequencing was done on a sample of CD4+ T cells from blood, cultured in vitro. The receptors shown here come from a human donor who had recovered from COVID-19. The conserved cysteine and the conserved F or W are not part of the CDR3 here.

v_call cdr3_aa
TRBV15 ATSRRSPSGANVLT
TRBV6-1 ASSPPGGPGEKLF
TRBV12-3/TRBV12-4 ASSLAQGEAF
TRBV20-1 SAVERLAGEETQY
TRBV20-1 SARAPLAEAYEQY
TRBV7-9 ASSKGGGNQPQH
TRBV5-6 ASSLAMGRVSYEQY
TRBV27 ASSRRITGGLNTEAF
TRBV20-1 SARAAKGGSLSSYEQY
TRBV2 ASSFPGGYT
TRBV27 ASSFYSTGADTQY
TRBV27 ASSLTALTTGYT
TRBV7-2 ASSPDRGRYTEAF
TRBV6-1 ASSSYTREQGSYEQY
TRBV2 ASRPGTGEGEQY
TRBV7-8 ASSLEGPDTQY
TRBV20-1 SARAGANYGYT
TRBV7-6 ASRSMAFGREKLF
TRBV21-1 ASKLYIRVSNQPQH
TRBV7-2 ASSLDAGNQPQH
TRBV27 ASRNRGASYEQY
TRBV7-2 ASSFSTGGADGYT
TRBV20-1 SARGTDYGYT
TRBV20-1 SATGAGLDYT
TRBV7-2 ASSLWNEQY
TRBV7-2 ASSLRLRGSNQPQH
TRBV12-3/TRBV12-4 ASSPKARGVNTEAF
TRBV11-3 ASSAEGQAFTDTQY
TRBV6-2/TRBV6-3 ASSSQLAAFAISTDTQY
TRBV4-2 ASSQDSGLGDFYNEQF
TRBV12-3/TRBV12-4 ASSTGGFAQH
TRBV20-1 SAISGRAEQY
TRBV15 ATSRDQLGSPDNEQF
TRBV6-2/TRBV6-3 ASSYSSGANVLT
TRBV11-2 ASSLGHRGYEQY
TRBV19 ASTVLGANTEAF
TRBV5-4 ASCLALSYNEQF
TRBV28 ATSGTPTYEQY
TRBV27 ASRGLAGGEADTQY
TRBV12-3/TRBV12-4 ASRLLAGGNTGELF
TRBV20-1 SAQTSGRIGEQF
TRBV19 ASRDGGQGTGELF
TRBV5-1 ASSQVLGVGYT
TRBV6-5 ASSFPTGGAPTGELF
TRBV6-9 ASIASYEQY
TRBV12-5 ASGLGGRAYYGYT
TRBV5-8 ASRGIGGEQY
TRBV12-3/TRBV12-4 ASSPARGGGTGELF
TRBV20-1 SAGGQGLTTDTQY
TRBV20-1 SVGGQGTEQY
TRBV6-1 ASSRDGNTIY
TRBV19 ASSITFTDTQY
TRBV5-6 ASSPGVNTEAF
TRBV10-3 AISGYTGAHPNEQF
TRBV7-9 ASSLGGQGGHEQY
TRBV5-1 ASRRAGGVDEQF
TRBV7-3 ASSLRTGGSTDTQY
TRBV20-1 SAEVGSGLINEQF
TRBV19 ASSIGGHNNQPQH